This T cell receptor (beta chain) was captured in a study of blood T cell repertoires in COVID-19. Study summary: Some COVID-19 samples were acute and others convalescent; all came from the United States, Italy and Spain. From T cells, B-cell-depleted T cells, or PBMCs came the material, which was cDNA or gDNA.

Recovered status in Cohort 3 required two negative PCRs, clearance, or symptom resolution. CDR1 SGHAT and CDR2 FQNNGV come from the germline V gene. With 8 bases removed from V and 8 bases from J, the gap between germline ends came to 17 bases. The CDR3 is made up of 13 amino acids. Repertoires were generated with immunoSEQ multiplex PCR, while TCRdb's copy carries only in-frame clones and drops some. Among roughly 380,000 clones listed, about 90% were seen once. Sequenced sample: PBMCs or T cells enriched from blood (not recorded which). The chain has TRBV11-2 and TRBJ2-3, with D unclear. The TCR sequence derives from a man between 25 and 39 years old who had recovered from COVID-19. The CDR3 loop is CASATQAVATQYF. In DNA form, the CDR3 reads TGTGCCAGCGCAACCCAAGCCGTCGCTACGCAGTATTTT. The full variable domain, its missing parts supplied by reference TRBV11-2 and TRBJ2-3, is EAGVAQSPRYKIIEKRQSVAFWCNPISGHATLYWYQQILGQGPKLLIQFQNNGVVDDSQLPKDRFSAERLKGVDSTLKIQPAKLEDSAVYLCASATQAVATQYFGPGTRLTVL.